This T cell receptor beta chain was sequenced in a study of CD8+CD57+ T cells in acquired aplastic anemia. For the study at large: CD4+ and CD8+ cells, once sorted, gave DNA averaging about 3 ug.

Study-wide results and caveats: Significance was not reached for CD8+ Simpson's diversity between patients and controls. Overlap between patients and controls comprised roughly 28 CD8+ CDR3 sequences.

This clonotype was observed at least ten times. Its specificity is unknown. Genomic DNA acted as the template from which TCR beta VDJ combination and CDR3 sequence profiling were carried out. TCRdb called the reads again in MiXCR, with one record for every CDR3 protein. The sample lists some 190,000 distinct CDR3 sequences, less than 70% occurring once. Trimming cost V 4 bases and J 5 bases; bases outside gene matches: 5. The germline V gene has CDR1 DFQATT and CDR2 SNEGSKA (reference sequence). CDR3 length equals 14 residues. The chain has TRBV20-1 and TRBJ1-2; 12 bases are a match to TRBD1. This TCR came from a human donor in good health, serving as a control. Sequenced material: sorted CD4+, CD8+, or CD8+CD57+ T cells (not recorded which) from PBMCs. The CDR3 DNA is TGCAGTGCTATGGGACAGGGGGCCAATTATGGCTACACCTTC. Residues: CSAMGQGANYGYTF.